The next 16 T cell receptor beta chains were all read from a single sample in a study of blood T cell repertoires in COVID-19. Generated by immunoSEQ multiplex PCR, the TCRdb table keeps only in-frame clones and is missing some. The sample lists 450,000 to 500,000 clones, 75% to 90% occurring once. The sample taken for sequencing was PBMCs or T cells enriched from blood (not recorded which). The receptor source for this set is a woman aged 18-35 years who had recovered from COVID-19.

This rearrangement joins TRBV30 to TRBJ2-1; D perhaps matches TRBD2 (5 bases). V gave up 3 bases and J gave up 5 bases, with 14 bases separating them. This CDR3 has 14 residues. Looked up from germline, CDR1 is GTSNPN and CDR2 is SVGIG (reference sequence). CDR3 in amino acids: CAWRGYGINNEQFF. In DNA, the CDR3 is TGTGCCTGGAGAGGATACGGGATAAACAATGAGCAGTTCTTC.

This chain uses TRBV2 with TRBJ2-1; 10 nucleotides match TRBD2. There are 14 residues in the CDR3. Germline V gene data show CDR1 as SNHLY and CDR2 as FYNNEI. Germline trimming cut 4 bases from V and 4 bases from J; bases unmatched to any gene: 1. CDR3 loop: CASSVSGGYNEQFF. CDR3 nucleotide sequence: TGTGCCAGCAGTGTTAGCGGGGGGTACAATGAGCAGTTCTTC.

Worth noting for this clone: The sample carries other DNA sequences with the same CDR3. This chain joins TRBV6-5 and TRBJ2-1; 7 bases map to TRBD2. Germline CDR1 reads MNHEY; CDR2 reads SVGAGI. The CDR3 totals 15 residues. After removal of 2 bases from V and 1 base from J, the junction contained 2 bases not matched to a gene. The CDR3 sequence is CASSYGGGSYNEQFF. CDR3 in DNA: TGTGCCAGCAGTTACGGGGGGGGATCCTACAATGAGCAGTTCTTC.

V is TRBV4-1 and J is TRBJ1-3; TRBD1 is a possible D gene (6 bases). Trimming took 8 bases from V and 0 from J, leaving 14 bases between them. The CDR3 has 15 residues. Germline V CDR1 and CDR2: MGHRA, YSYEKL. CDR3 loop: CASSDSPYSGNTIYF. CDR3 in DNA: TGCGCCAGCTCGGACAGCCCCTACTCTGGAAACACCATATATTTT.

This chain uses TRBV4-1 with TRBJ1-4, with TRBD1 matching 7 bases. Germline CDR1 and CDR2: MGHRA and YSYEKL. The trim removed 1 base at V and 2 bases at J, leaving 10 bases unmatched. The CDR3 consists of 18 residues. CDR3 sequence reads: CASSQVGKGAKTNEKLFF. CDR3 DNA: TGCGCCAGCAGCCAAGTAGGAAAGGGGGCGAAGACTAATGAAAAACTGTTTTTT.

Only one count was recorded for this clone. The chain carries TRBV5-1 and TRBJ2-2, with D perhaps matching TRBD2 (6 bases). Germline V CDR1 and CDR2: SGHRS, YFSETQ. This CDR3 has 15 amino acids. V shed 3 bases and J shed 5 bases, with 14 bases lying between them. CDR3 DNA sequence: TGCGCCAGCAGCTCAGCGGGCAGGGAGACCGGGGAGCTGTTTTTT. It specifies CASSSAGRETGELFF.

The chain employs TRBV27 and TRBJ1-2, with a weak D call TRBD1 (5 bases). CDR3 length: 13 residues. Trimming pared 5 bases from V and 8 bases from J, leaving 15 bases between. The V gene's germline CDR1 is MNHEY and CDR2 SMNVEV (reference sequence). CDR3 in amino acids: CASSPRWGDGYTF. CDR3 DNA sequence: TGTGCCAGCAGTCCCCGCTGGGGGGACGGCTACACCTTC.

CDR3 in amino acids: CASSQSRGYTEAFF. The CDR3 bases are TGCGCCAGCAGCCAGAGCCGGGGGTACACTGAAGCTTTCTTT. The V gene is TRBV4-1, the J gene TRBJ1-1; tentative D call: TRBD1 (5 bases). The CDR3 contains 14 residues. CDR1 MGHRA and CDR2 YSYEKL come from the germline V gene. V shed 3 bases and J shed 3 bases, with 11 bases lying between them.

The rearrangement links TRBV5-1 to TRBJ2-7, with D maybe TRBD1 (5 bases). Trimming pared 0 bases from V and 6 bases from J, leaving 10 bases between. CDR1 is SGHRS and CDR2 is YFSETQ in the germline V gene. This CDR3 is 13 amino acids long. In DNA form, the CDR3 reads TGCGCCAGCAGCTTGGAACAGGCCGGCGAGCAGTACTTC. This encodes CASSLEQAGEQYF.

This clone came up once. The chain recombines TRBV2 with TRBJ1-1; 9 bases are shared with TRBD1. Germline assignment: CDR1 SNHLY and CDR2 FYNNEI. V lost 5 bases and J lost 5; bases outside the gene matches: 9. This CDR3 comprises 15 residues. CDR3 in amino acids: CASSPTGTGRTEAFF. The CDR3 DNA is TGTGCCAGCAGTCCCACCGGGACAGGGCGGACTGAAGCTTTCTTT.

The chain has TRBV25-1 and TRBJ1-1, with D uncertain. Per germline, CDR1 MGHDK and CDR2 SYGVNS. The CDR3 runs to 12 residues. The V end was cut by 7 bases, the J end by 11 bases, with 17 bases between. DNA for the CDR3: TGTGCCAGCATGCACGACAAGGGAGAGGCTTTCTTT. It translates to CASMHDKGEAFF.

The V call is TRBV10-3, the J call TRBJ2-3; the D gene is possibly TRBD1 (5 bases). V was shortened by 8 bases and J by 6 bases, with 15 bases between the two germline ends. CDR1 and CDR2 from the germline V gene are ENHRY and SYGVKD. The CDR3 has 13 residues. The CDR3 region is CAIFAPKGDTQYF. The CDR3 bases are TGTGCCATCTTCGCCCCCAAGGGGGATACGCAGTATTTT.

The CDR3 DNA reads TGTGCCAGCAGTTATCCCGGGTCCTATGGCTACACCTTC. This encodes CASSYPGSYGYTF. The V and J genes are TRBV6-5 and TRBJ1-2; no firm D call. Trimming took 3 bases from V and 4 from J, leaving 9 bases between them. The CDR3 length is 13 residues. The germline CDR1 and CDR2 sequences are MNHEY and SVGAGI.

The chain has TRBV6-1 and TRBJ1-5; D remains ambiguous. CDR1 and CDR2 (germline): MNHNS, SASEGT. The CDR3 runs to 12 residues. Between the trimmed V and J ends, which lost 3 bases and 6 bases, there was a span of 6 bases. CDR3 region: CASSDLIQPQHF. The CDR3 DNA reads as TGTGCCAGCAGTGATTTAATTCAGCCCCAGCATTTT.

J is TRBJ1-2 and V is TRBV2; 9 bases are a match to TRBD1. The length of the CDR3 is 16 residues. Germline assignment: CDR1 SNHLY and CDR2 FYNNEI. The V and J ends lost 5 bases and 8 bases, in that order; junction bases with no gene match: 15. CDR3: CASSPHLGQGSGGYTF. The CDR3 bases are TGTGCCAGCAGTCCCCACTTAGGACAGGGGTCGGGGGGCTACACCTTC.

CDR3 region: CASTPGWGDYGYTF. For the CDR3, the DNA is TGTGCCAGTACTCCAGGGTGGGGCGACTATGGCTACACCTTC. V and J are TRBV19 and TRBJ1-2; D is possibly TRBD1 (5 bases). Germline CDR1 is LNHDA and CDR2 is SQIVND (reference sequence). The V end lost 7 bases, the J end lost 3 bases, and 15 bases lay between the germline ends. CDR3 length: 14 amino acids.